This TCR beta chain appears in the sequencing data of a study of neurological immune-mediated disorders. Study-level results: A possible signature was seen in one related-CDR3 cluster, into which phylogenetic grouping placed the repertoires of 18 of 34 multiple sclerosis patients. Among expanded clones, no CDR3 amino acid sequences were shared across subjects, a pattern suggesting private repertoires in all groups.

CDR1 is SQVTM and CDR2 is ANQGSEA in the germline V gene. Trimming shortened V by 6 bases and J by 6 bases, and 8 bases separated the two germline ends. The CDR3 covers 11 residues. 2 million unsorted PBMCs were stored in RNAlater at -80 °C before RNA extraction. 5'RACE generated cDNA with 10-nucleotide random UMIs. A single record per CDR3 protein comes from TCRdb applying MiXCR to the 5' RACE reads. The sample comprises nearly 60,000 distinct CDR3 sequences, more than 3% of which are singletons, and approximately 6.5% rests with the top ten. In this sample, this clonotype turned up many times. What it binds is not known.

The sample taken for sequencing was PBMCs. The chain couples TRBV29-1 to TRBJ1-4; D is undetermined. This clonotype was sampled from a woman aged 60 to 75 with multiple sclerosis. The CDR3, as DNA: TGCAGCGTGGAGTCGGATGAAAAACTGTTTTTT. Amino acid sequence: CSVESDEKLFF.